This passage covers 7 T cell receptor beta chains from one sample sequenced in a study of OX40 agonist ivuxolimab in advanced cancers. Libraries were prepared through the immunoSEQ multiplex PCR assay. The immuneACCESS repertoire file appears here via TCRdb, limited to in-frame rearrangements. These files lack a portion of the clones; in checked studies, under half of the deficit traces to unresolved V genes, and the cause of the others is not known. Within this sample are some 65,000 clones, with approximately 90% of them counted one time only. The ten largest clonotypes hold 2% to 2.5% of the sample. This specimen was CD4+ or CD8+ T cells sorted from blood, taken in a trial of the OX40 agonist ivuxolimab. These receptor sequences come from an adult with an advanced solid tumor such as melanoma, head and neck, liver or kidney cancer.

The V and J genes are TRBV6-5 and TRBJ1-1; tentative D call: TRBD1 (6 bases). CDR3 length equals 13 residues. V was clipped by 10 bases and J by 4 bases, with 16 bases between them. Germline V CDR1 and CDR2: MNHEY, SVGAGI. As DNA, the CDR3 is TGTGCCACCCAAACAGGGTGGGTCACTGAAGCTTTCTTT. It translates to CATQTGWVTEAFF.

This clone was seen only once. J is TRBJ2-3 and V is TRBV25-1; no clear D. The V and J ends lost 5 bases and 4 bases respectively, with 4 bases between them. The CDR3 is 11 residues long. CDR1 is MGHDK, CDR2 SYGVNS, per germline. For the CDR3, the DNA is TGTGCCAGCAGTCCTGCAGATACGCAGTATTTT. Its protein product is CASSPADTQYF.

CDR3: CASSRDRYYEQYF. DNA for the CDR3: TGCGCCAGCAGCCGGGACAGATACTACGAGCAGTACTTC. The chain is built from TRBV10-1 and TRBJ2-7; 7 bases are a match to TRBD1. The CDR3 contains 13 residues. After removal of 6 bases from V and 3 bases from J, the junction contained 5 bases not matched to a gene. CDR1 is WNHNN, CDR2 SYGVQD, per germline (reference sequence).

This rearrangement joins TRBV11-2 to TRBJ2-1, with 11 positions matching TRBD2. Germline loops: CDR1 SGHAT, CDR2 FQNNGV. The J segment lost 0 bases and the V segment lost 4 bases, leaving 11 bases of the junction unmatched. There are 19 residues in the CDR3. The CDR3 loop reads CASSSVGVAGGHSYNEQFF. The CDR3 DNA reads TGTGCCAGCAGCTCGGTAGGGGTAGCGGGGGGGCACTCCTACAATGAGCAGTTCTTC.

The chain employs TRBV6-5 and TRBJ1-1; D gene unclear. The CDR3 runs 12 residues. V lost 2 bases and J lost 8, with 9 bases in between. Germline V CDR1 and CDR2: MNHEY, SVGAGI. The CDR3: CASSYKRLEAFF. The DNA for the CDR3 is TGTGCCAGCAGTTACAAAAGACTCGAAGCTTTCTTT.

This chain joins TRBV7-8 and TRBJ1-2, with 7 bases matching TRBD1. CDR3 length equals 14 residues. V lost 1 base to trimming and J lost 4 bases; unmatched junction nucleotides: 3. Germline V gene sequence: CDR1 SGHVS, CDR2 FQNEAQ. The CDR3 nucleotides read TGTGCCAGCAGCTTAGGACAGGGCGGCTATGGCTACACCTTC. The encoded protein is CASSLGQGGYGYTF. The variable domain in full, completed from reference TRBV7-8 and TRBJ1-2, reads GAGVSQSPRYKVAKRGQDVALRCDPISGHVSLFWYQQALGQGPEFLTYFQNEAQLDKSGLPSDRFFAERPEGSVSTLKIQRTQQEDSAVYLCASSLGQGGYGYTFGSGTRLTVV.

The V and J genes are TRBV5-4 and TRBJ1-5, with unresolved D. Trimming removed 1 base at V and 4 bases at J, with 6 bases between. The CDR3 totals 13 residues. Germline values: CDR1 SGHNT, CDR2 YYREEE (reference sequence). The CDR3 loop is CASSLNQNQPQHF. The CDR3 coding sequence is TGTGCCAGCAGCTTGAACCAGAATCAGCCCCAGCATTTT.